These T cell receptor beta chains were read from a single sample in a study of shared clonotypes between healthy human individuals. Sequenced by immunoSEQ multiplex PCR; TCRdb stores in-frame clones only, minus some. The sample carries about 2 million clones, roughly 94% recorded once. The specimen was naive CD8+ T cells sorted from blood. The receptors stem from a man between 18 and 35 years old in good health. CDR3s leave out the opening cysteine and the closing phenylalanine or tryptophan. The order of the fields is V gene, J gene, CDR3 protein.

TRBV10-3	TRBJ1-5	AISEDYSNQPQH
TRBV5-6	TRBJ2-5	ASSPWAFETQY
TRBV4-1	TRBJ1-1	ASSQLFGTNTEAF
TRBV6-6	TRBJ2-5	ASSYSGGKTQY
TRBV6-1	TRBJ2-2	ASSEVDRAPGELF
TRBV7-8	TRBJ2-1	ASSLLRERGQF
TRBV19	TRBJ2-2	ASSGGRDRDATGELF
TRBV7-9	TRBJ2-7	ASSDGQISYEQY
TRBV7-9	TRBJ2-2	ASSRLFEGTGTGELF
TRBV27	TRBJ2-1	ASSLGESGNEQF
TRBV4-1	TRBJ2-1	ASSQEGMVAGAYEQF